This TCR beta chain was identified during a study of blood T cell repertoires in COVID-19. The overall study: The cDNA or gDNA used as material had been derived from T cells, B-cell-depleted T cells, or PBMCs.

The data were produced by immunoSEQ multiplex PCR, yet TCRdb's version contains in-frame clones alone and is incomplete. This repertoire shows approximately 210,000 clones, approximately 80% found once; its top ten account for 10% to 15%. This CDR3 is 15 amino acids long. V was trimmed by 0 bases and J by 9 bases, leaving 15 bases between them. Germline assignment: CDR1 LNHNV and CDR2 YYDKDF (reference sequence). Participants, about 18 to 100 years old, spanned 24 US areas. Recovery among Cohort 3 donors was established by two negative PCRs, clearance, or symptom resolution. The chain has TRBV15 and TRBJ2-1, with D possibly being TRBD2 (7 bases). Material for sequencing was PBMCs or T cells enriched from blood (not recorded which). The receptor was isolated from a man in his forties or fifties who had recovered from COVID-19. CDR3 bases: TGTGCCACCAGCAGAGATCTAGGGGGGGGCCTTGAGCAGTTCTTC. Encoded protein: CATSRDLGGGLEQFF.